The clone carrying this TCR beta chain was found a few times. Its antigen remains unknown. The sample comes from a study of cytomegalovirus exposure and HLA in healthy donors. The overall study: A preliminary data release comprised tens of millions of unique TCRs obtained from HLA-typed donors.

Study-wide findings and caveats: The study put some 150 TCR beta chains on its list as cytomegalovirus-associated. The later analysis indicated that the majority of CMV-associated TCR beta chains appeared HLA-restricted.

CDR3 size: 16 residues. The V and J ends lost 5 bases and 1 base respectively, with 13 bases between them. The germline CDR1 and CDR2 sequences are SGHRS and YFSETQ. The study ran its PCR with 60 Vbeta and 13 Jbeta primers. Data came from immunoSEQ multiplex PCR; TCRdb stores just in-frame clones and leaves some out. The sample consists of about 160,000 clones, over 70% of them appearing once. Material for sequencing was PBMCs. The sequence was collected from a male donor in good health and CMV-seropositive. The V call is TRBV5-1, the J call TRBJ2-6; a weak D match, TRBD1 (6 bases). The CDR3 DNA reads TGCGCCAGCAGAGGACAGTTTTCGTCTGGGGCCAACGTCCTGACTTTC. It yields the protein CASRGQFSSGANVLTF.